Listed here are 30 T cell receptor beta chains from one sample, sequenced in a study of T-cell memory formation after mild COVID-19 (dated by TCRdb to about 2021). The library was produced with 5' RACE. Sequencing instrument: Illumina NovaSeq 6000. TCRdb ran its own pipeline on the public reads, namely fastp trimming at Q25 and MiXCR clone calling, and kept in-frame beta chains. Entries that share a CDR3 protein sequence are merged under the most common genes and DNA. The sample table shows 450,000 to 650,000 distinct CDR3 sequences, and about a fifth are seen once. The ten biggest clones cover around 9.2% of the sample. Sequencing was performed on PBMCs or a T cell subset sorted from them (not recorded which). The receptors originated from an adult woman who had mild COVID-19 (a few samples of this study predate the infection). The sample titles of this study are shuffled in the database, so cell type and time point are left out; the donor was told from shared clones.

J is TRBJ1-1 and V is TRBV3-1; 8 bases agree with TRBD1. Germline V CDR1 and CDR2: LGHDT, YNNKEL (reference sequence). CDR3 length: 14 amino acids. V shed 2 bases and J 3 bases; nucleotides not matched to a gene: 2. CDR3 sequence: CASSQTTGDTEAFF. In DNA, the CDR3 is TGTGCCAGCAGCCAAACGACAGGGGACACTGAAGCTTTCTTT.

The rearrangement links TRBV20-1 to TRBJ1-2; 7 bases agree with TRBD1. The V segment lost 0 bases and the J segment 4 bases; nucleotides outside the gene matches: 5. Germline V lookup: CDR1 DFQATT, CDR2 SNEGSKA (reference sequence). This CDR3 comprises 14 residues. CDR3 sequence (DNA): TGCAGTGCTAGAGATTTCACAGGGGTCTATGGCTACACCTTC. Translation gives CSARDFTGVYGYTF.

CDR3 nucleotides: TGTGCCAGCAGCCTCAGGGTTATGACTGAAGCTTTCTTT. It is translated as CASSLRVMTEAFF. This chain uses TRBV14 with TRBJ1-1, with D possibly being TRBD1 (5 bases). There are 13 residues in the CDR3. V lost 4 bases and J 5 bases, leaving 11 bases between the germline ends. CDR1 SGHDN and CDR2 FVKESK come from the germline V gene.

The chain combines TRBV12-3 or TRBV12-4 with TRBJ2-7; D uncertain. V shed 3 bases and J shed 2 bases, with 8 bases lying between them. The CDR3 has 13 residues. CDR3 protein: CASSFSPPYEQYF. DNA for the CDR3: TGTGCCAGCAGTTTTTCGCCCCCCTACGAGCAGTACTTC.

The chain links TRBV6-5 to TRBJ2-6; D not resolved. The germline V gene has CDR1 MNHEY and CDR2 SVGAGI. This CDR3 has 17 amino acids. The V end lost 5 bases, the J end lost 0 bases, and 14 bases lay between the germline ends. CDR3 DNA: TGTGCCAGCAGTCCTAATATCGGAGTCTCTGGGGCCAACGTCCTGACTTTC. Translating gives CASSPNIGVSGANVLTF.

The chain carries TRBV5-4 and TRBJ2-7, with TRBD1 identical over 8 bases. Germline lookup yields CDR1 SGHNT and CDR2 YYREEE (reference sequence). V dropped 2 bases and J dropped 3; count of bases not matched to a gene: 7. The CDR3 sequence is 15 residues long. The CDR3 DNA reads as TGTGCCAGCAGCTTCAACCCTACAGGGGGCTACGAGCAGTACTTC. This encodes CASSFNPTGGYEQYF.

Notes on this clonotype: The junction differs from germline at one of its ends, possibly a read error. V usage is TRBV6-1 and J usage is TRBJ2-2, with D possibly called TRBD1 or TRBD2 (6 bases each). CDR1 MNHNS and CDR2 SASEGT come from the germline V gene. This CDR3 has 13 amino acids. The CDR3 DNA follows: TGTGCCAGAAGTGGGGGGCGCGCCGGGGAGCTGTTTTTT. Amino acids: CARSGGRAGELFF.

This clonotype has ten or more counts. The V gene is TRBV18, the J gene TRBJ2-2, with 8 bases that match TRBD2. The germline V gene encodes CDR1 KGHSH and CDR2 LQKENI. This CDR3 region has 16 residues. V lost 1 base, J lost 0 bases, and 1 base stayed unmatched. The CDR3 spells CASSPRGLANTGELFF. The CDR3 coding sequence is TGTGCCAGCTCACCACGGGGACTAGCGAACACCGGGGAGCTGTTTTTT.

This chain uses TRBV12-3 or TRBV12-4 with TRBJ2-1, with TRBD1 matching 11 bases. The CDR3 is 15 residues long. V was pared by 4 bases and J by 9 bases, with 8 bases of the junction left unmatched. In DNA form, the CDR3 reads TGTGCCAGCAGTTCCGGGACAGGGGGTTGGGGTGAGCAGTTCTTC. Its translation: CASSSGTGGWGEQFF.

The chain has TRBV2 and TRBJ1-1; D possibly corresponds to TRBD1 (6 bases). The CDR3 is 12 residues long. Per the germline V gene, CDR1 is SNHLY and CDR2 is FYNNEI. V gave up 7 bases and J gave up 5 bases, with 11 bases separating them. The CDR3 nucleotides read TGTGCCAGCAATGGGGGGCAGACTGAAGCTTTCTTT. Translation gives CASNGGQTEAFF.

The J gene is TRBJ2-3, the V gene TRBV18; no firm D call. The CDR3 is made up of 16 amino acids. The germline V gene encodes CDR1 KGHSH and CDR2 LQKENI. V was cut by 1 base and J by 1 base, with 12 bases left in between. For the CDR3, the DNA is TGTGCCAGCTCACCACGGCCAGGTGGTGGCACAGATACGCAGTATTTT. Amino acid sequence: CASSPRPGGGTDTQYF.

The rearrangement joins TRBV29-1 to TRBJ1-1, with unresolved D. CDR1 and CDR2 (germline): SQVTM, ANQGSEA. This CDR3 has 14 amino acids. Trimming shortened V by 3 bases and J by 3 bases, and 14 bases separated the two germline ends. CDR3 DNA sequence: TGCAGCGTTGATATTGGTAGGCGTGACACTGAAGCTTTCTTT. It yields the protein CSVDIGRRDTEAFF. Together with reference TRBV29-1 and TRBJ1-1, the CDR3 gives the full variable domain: SAVISQKPSRDICQRGTSLTIQCQVDSQVTMMFWYRQQPGQSLTLIATANQGSEATYESGFVIDKFPISRPNLTFSTLTVSNMSPEDSSIYLCSVDIGRRDTEAFFGQGTRLTVV.

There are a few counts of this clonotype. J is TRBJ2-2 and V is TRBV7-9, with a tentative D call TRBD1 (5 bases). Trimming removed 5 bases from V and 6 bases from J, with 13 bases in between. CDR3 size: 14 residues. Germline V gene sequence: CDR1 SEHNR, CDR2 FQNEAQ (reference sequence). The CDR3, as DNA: TGTGCCAGCAGCGAGAAAACAGGCTCCGGGGAGCTGTTTTTT. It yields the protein CASSEKTGSGELFF.

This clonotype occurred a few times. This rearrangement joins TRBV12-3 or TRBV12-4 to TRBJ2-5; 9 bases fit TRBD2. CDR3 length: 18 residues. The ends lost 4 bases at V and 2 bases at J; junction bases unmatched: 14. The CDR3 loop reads CASSSPWLVAGEQETQYF. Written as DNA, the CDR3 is TGTGCCAGCAGTTCCCCATGGTTGGTAGCGGGAGAACAAGAGACCCAGTACTTC.

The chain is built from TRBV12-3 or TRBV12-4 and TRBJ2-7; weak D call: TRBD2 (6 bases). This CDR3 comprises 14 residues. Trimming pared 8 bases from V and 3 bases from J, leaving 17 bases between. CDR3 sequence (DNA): TGTGCCAGCTCTTTTGGAGGGGTGATCTACGAGCAGTACTTC. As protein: CASSFGGVIYEQYF.

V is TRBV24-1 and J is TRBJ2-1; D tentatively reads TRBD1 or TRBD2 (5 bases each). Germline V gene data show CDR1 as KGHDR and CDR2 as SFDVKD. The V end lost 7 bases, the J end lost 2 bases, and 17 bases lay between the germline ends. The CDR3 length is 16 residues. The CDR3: CATRAGNTGAYNEQFF. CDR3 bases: TGTGCCACCAGAGCCGGGAACACAGGCGCCTACAATGAGCAGTTCTTC.

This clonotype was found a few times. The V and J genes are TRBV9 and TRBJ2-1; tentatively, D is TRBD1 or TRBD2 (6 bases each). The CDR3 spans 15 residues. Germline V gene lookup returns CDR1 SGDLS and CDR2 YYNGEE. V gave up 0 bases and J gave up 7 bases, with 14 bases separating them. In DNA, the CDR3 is TGTGCCAGCAGCGTAGAGCCGGGGGCATGGAATGAGCAGTTCTTC. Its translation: CASSVEPGAWNEQFF.

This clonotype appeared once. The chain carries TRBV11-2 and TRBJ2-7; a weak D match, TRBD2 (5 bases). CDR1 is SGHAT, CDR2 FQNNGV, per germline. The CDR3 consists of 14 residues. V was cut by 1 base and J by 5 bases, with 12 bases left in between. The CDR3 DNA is TGTGCCAGCAGCTTAGCGGCCCCGGGGAACGAGCAGTACTTC. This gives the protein CASSLAAPGNEQYF.

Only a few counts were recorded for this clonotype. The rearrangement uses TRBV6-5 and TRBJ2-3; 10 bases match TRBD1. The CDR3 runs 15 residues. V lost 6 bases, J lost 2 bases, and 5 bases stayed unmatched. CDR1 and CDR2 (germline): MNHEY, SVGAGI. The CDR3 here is CASRDRGGPTDTQYF. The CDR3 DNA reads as TGTGCCAGCAGGGACAGGGGGGGGCCCACAGATACGCAGTATTTT.

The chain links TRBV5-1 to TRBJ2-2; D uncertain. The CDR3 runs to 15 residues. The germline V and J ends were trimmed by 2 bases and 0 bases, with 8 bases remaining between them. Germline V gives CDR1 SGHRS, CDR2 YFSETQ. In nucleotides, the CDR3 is TGCGCCAGCAGCTTTAGACCCGCGAACACCGGGGAGCTGTTTTTT. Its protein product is CASSFRPANTGELFF.

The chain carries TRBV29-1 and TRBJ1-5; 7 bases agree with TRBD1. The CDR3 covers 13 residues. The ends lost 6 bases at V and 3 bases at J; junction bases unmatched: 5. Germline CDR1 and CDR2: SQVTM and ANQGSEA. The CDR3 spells CSVVDRSNQPQHF. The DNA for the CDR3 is TGCAGCGTCGTGGACAGGTCCAATCAGCCCCAGCATTTT.

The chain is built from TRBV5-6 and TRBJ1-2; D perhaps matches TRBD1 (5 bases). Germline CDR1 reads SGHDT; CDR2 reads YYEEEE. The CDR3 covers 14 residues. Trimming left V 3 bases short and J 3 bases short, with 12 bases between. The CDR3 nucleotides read TGTGCCAGCAGCTCTTCGACAGTCTACTATGGCTACACCTTC. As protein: CASSSSTVYYGYTF. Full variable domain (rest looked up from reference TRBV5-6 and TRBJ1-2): DAGVTQSPTHLIKTRGQQVTLRCSPKSGHDTVSWYQQALGQGPQFIFQYYEEEERQRGNFPDRFSGHQFPNYSSELNVNALLLGDSALYLCASSSSTVYYGYTFGSGTRLTVV.

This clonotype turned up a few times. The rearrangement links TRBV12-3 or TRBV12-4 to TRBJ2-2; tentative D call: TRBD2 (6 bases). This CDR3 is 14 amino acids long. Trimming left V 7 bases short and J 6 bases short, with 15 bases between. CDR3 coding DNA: TGTGCCAGCAACTACGGGGGACGGGCCGGGGAGCTGTTTTTT. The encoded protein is CASNYGGRAGELFF.

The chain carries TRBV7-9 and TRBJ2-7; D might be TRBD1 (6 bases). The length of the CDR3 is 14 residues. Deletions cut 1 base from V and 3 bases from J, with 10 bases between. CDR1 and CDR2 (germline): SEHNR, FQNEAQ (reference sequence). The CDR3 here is CASSLVGTLYEQYF. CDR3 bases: TGTGCCAGCAGCTTAGTCGGGACACTCTACGAGCAGTACTTC.

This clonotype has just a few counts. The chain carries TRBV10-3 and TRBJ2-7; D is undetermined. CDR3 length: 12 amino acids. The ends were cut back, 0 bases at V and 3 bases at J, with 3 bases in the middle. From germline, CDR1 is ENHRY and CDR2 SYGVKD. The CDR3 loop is CAISESNYEQYF. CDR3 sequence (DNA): TGTGCCATCAGTGAGTCGAACTACGAGCAGTACTTC.

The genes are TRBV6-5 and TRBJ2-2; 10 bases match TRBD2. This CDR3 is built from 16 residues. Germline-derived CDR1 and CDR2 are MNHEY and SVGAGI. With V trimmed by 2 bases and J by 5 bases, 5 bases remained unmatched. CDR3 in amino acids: CASSYPSGSRTGELFF. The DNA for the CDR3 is TGTGCCAGCAGTTACCCTAGCGGGAGCAGAACCGGGGAGCTGTTTTTT.

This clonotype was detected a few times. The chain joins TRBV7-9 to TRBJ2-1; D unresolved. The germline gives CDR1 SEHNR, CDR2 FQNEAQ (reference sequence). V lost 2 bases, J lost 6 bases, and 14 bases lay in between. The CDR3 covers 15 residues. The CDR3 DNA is TGTGCCAGCAGCTTAAGTCCCCATCCGGGCAATGAGCAGTTCTTC. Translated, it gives CASSLSPHPGNEQFF.

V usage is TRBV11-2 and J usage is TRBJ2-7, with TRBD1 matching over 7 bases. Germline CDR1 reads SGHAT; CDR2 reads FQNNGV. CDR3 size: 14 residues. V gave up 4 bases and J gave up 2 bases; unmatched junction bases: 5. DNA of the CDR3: TGTGCCAGCAGCTATGACAGGGTAGCCTACGAGCAGTACTTC. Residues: CASSYDRVAYEQYF.

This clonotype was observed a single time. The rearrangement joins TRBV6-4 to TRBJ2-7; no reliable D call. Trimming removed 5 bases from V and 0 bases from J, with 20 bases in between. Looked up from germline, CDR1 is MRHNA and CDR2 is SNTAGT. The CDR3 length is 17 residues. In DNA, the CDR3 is TGTGCCAGCAGTCGGTATCAGAGGACCACCCCCTCCTACGAGCAGTACTTC. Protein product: CASSRYQRTTPSYEQYF.

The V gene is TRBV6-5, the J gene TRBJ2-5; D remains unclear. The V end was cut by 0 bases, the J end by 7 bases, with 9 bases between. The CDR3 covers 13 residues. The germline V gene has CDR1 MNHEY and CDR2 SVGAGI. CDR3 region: CASSYSDGVTQYF. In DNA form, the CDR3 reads TGTGCCAGCAGTTACTCTGATGGGGTGACCCAGTACTTC.